Listed below are T cell receptor beta chains from one sample, sequenced in a study of shared clonotypes between healthy human individuals. Sequencing used immunoSEQ multiplex PCR; TCRdb keeps in-frame clones, though not all of them. The sample shows approximately 640,000 clones, roughly 87% of them seen only once. Sequenced sample: memory CD8+ T cells from PBMCs. The receptors stem from a man aged 18 to 30 in good health. Some clones in this sample may be carry-over from other donors' samples. The CDR3 runs from the conserved cysteine through the conserved F or W.

CDR3 protein	V gene	J gene
CASSPGTGVLDTQYF	TRBV5-4	TRBJ2-3
CASARAGGSYNEQFF	TRBV6-4	TRBJ2-1
CASRRTWGGTDTQYF	TRBV7-9	TRBJ2-3
CASSSRLAGEYEQFF	TRBV7-9	TRBJ2-1
CASSHRRITRDSNQPQHF	TRBV4-3	TRBJ1-5
CASSLGINSDQETQYF	TRBV11-2	TRBJ2-5
CASSSVAKAFF	TRBV7-2	TRBJ1-1
CASGSATGIQYF	TRBV12-5	TRBJ2-4
CASSEVRDHGELFF	TRBV10-2	TRBJ2-2
CASTGLGVYEQYF	TRBV2	TRBJ2-7
CAVGLRQGYEQYF	TRBV28	TRBJ2-7
CASSLFDPVEQYF	TRBV28	TRBJ2-7
CASSFLDSSYGYTF	TRBV27	TRBJ1-2
CASSHGTSGIYEQYF	TRBV4-3	TRBJ2-7
CSGLGRGTDTQYF	TRBV29-1	TRBJ2-3
CASSPGVRYNEQFF	TRBV7-9	TRBJ2-1
CAWVPGGMGEQYF	TRBV30	TRBJ2-7
CASSLPPGRSSIMQETQYF	TRBV28	TRBJ2-5
CASSLGTGYTEAFF	TRBV28	TRBJ1-1
CASSFRRTDTQYF	TRBV7-9	TRBJ2-3
CASSLGDGYEQYF	TRBV7-9	TRBJ2-7
CASSEWVGNSGNTIYF	TRBV6-1	TRBJ1-3
CASSYRDRNTGELFF	TRBV6-5	TRBJ2-2
CASSESTGTEPPSEQFF	TRBV25-1	TRBJ2-1
CASSLVGWLELSYNEQFF	TRBV7-2	TRBJ2-1
CASSSGPGQGYTEAFF	TRBV5-1	TRBJ1-1
CASSYGGAAYEQYF	TRBV6-5	TRBJ2-7
CASSPVGNTGELFF	TRBV6-5	TRBJ2-2
CASSVSGTQHEKLFF	TRBV9	TRBJ1-4
CASSPTGGTGHEQFF	TRBV9	TRBJ2-1
CASSPGISEDGGAFF	TRBV9	TRBJ1-1
CASRPRTEGDGELFF	TRBV25-1	TRBJ2-2
CASSGRVVLAGNYEQYF	TRBV5-8	TRBJ2-7
CAWSDSSNQPQHF	TRBV30	TRBJ1-5
CAGGQGTEEQYF	TRBV2	TRBJ2-7
CATSSGRIYGYTF	TRBV15	TRBJ1-2
CASSPRTIVNTEAFF	TRBV7-9	TRBJ1-1
CASLTRYTEAFF	TRBV7-9	TRBJ1-1
CASSVGPSTGTEAFF	TRBV4-1	TRBJ1-1
CASSLDGRGTGNIQYF	TRBV5-1	TRBJ2-4
CASRNDGELFF	TRBV6-5	TRBJ2-2
CASDSRGRALGNEQFF	TRBV6-6	TRBJ2-1
CASSRREGVVTNYGYTF	TRBV9	TRBJ1-2
CASSSWGQNTEAFF	TRBV19	TRBJ1-1